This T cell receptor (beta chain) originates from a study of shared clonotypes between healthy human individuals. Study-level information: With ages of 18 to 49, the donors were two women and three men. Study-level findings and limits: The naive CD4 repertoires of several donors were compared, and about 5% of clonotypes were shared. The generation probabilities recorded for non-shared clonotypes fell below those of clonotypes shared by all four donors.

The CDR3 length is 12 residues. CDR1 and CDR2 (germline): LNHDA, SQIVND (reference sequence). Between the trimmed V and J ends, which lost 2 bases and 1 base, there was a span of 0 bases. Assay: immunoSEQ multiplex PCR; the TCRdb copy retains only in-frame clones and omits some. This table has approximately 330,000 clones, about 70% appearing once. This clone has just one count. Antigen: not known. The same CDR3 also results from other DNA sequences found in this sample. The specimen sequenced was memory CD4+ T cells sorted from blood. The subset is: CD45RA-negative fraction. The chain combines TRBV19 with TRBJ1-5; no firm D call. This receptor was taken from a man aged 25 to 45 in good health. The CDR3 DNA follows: TGTGCCAGTAGTATAAGCAATCAGCCCCAGCATTTT. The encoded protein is CASSISNQPQHF.